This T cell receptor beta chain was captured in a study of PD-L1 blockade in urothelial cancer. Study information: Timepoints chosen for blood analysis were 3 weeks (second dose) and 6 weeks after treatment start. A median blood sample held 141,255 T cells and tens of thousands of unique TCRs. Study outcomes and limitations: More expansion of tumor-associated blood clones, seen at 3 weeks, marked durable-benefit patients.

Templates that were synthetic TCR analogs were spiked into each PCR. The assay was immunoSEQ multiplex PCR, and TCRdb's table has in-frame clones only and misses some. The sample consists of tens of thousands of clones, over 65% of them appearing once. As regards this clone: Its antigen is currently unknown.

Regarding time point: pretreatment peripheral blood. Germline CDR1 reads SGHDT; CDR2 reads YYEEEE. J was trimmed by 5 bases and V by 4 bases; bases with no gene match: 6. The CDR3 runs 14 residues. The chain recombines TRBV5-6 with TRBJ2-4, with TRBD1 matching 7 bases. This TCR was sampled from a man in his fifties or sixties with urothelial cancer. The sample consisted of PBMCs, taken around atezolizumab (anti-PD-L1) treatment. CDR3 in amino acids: CASSPWDRQNIQYF. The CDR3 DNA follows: TGTGCCAGCAGCCCTTGGGACAGACAAAACATTCAGTACTTC.